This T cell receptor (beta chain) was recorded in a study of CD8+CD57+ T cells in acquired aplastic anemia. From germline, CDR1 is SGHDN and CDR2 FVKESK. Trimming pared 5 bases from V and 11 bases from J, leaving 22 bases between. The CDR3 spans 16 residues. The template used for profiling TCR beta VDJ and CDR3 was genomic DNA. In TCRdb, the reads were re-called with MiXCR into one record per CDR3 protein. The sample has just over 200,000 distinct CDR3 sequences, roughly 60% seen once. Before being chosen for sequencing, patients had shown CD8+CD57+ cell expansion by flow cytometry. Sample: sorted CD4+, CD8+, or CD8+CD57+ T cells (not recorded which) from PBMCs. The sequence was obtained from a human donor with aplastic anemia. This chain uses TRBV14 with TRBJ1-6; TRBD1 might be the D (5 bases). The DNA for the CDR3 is TGTGCCAGCAGCGAAAGATCAGGGAGCCTGATTCCACCCCTCCACTTT. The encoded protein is CASSERSGSLIPPLHF.